This T cell receptor beta chain stems from a study of blood T cell repertoires in COVID-19. Looking at the study overall: T cells, B-cell-depleted T cells, or PBMCs supplied cDNA or gDNA.

This clone was detected only once. The assay was immunoSEQ multiplex PCR, and TCRdb's table has in-frame clones only and misses some. The sample includes about 240,000 clones, 70% to 90% of them seen just once. Trimming removed 4 bases from V and 7 bases from J; junction bases left unmatched: 11. The CDR3 spans 16 residues. Germline V gene data show CDR1 as SGDLS and CDR2 as YYNGEE. The chain carries TRBV9 and TRBJ1-2; 12 positions match TRBD1. This sequence originates from a man aged 50-59 years with COVID-19, enrolled during active disease. What was sequenced was peripheral blood. CDR3 bases: TGTGCCAGCAGCCGTAGCCGGGACAGGGGGCGGGGTGGCTACACCTTC. Translating it yields CASSRSRDRGRGGYTF.